This passage covers 31 T cell receptor beta chains from one sample sequenced in a study of blood T cell repertoires in COVID-19. This table comes from immunoSEQ multiplex PCR, and its TCRdb copy is limited to in-frame clones, with some not included. The sample includes under 550,000 clones, roughly 90% of them seen just once. The sample taken for sequencing was peripheral blood. These receptor sequences come from a man aged 18-30 years with COVID-19, enrolled during active disease.

V gene TRBV25-1 combines with J gene TRBJ2-2, with 7 bases that match TRBD2. V trimming: 2 bases; J trimming: 3 bases; junction bases outside the gene matches: 0. Germline values: CDR1 MGHDK, CDR2 SYGVNS. This CDR3 region has 14 residues. CDR3 DNA sequence: TGTGCCAGCAGTGAAGGGAGGGACACCGGGGAGCTGTTTTTT. Translation: CASSEGRDTGELFF.

The chain recombines TRBV9 with TRBJ1-6; weak D call: TRBD1 (5 bases). The CDR3 is made up of 13 amino acids. CDR1 is SGDLS and CDR2 is YYNGEE in the germline V gene. V was shortened by 7 bases and J by 10 bases, with 15 bases between the two germline ends. CDR3 DNA: TGTGCCAGCCAAAGTACGGGGGACTCACCCCTCCACTTT. The encoded protein is CASQSTGDSPLHF.

The rearrangement links TRBV19 to TRBJ1-5; the match to TRBD1 covers 9 bases. CDR3 length: 14 amino acids. With 7 bases clipped from V and 5 bases from J, the junction kept 6 bases outside the gene matches. Per germline, CDR1 LNHDA and CDR2 SQIVND (reference sequence). Here the CDR3 DNA reads TGTGCCAGTACCAGGACAGGGGTGGATCAGCCCCAGCATTTT. Translated, it gives CASTRTGVDQPQHF.

The chain's CDR3 is CASKYAGEMNTEAFF. CDR3 DNA: TGTGCCAGCAAATACGCAGGGGAGATGAACACTGAAGCTTTCTTT. The chain recombines TRBV7-9 with TRBJ1-1; D is perhaps TRBD1 (6 bases). Germline CDR1 reads SEHNR; CDR2 reads FQNEAQ (reference sequence). The V end lost 7 bases, the J end lost 0 bases, and 15 bases lay between the germline ends. The CDR3 length is 15 residues.

This chain joins TRBV11-2 and TRBJ2-2; 8 bases are shared with TRBD2. Unmatched junction bases numbered 7, after V lost 1 base and J lost 6 bases. The germline CDR1 and CDR2 sequences are SGHAT and FQNNGV. The length of the CDR3 is 16 residues. The chain's CDR3 is CASSLGGYGRAGELFF. In DNA, the CDR3 is TGTGCCAGCAGCTTAGGTGGATACGGGAGGGCCGGGGAGCTGTTTTTT.

The chain joins TRBV2 to TRBJ2-1; 7 nucleotides agree with TRBD1. The germline V gene encodes CDR1 SNHLY and CDR2 FYNNEI. The CDR3 sequence is 12 residues long. The trim removed 3 bases at V and 8 bases at J, leaving 1 base unmatched. CDR3 DNA sequence: TGTGCCAGCAGTGATAGGGGGCATGAGCAGTTCTTC. This translates into CASSDRGHEQFF.

The rearrangement links TRBV10-3 to TRBJ2-7, with 9 nucleotides matching TRBD1. CDR1 is ENHRY, CDR2 SYGVKD, per germline. CDR3 length equals 15 residues. Trimming removed 0 bases from V and 5 bases from J; junction bases left unmatched: 5. In DNA form, the CDR3 reads TGTGCCATCAGTGAGTCGGGGACAGGGTTAAACGAGCAGTACTTC. Encoded protein: CAISESGTGLNEQYF.

This chain uses TRBV28 with TRBJ1-2; 11 nucleotides align to TRBD1. This CDR3 is 15 amino acids long. Germline V gene sequence: CDR1 MDHEN, CDR2 SYDVKM. With 5 bases clipped from V and 3 bases from J, the junction kept 5 bases outside the gene matches. The CDR3 protein is CASSKGTGGDYGYTF. The CDR3 nucleotides are TGTGCCAGCAGTAAAGGGACAGGGGGGGACTATGGCTACACCTTC.

V usage is TRBV11-3 and J usage is TRBJ2-7, with 8 bases matching TRBD1. CDR1 and CDR2 (germline): SGHNT, YENEEA. V lost 1 base and J lost 1; bases outside the gene matches: 0. The length of the CDR3 is 14 residues. The CDR3 sequence: CASSLGTGSYEQYF. DNA of the CDR3: TGTGCCAGCAGCTTAGGGACAGGGTCCTACGAGCAGTACTTC.

The rearrangement links TRBV5-1 to TRBJ2-1, with D tentatively TRBD1 (9 bases). The CDR3 runs 15 residues. Germline values: CDR1 SGHRS, CDR2 YFSETQ. The ends were cut back, 9 bases at V and 7 bases at J, with 23 bases in the middle. The CDR3 region is CANHAGGQGFNEQFF. In DNA form, the CDR3 reads TGCGCCAATCACGCGGGGGGACAGGGTTTTAATGAGCAGTTCTTC.

This chain joins TRBV13 and TRBJ2-6; 8 bases align to TRBD2. The CDR3 consists of 17 residues. Germline CDR1 is PRHDT and CDR2 is FYEKMQ (reference sequence). After removal of 7 bases from V and 3 bases from J, the junction contained 11 bases not matched to a gene. The chain's CDR3 is CASKSLAGGFGANVLTF. The CDR3 bases are TGTGCCAGCAAATCCCTGGCGGGGGGCTTTGGGGCCAACGTCCTGACTTTC.

This clone was recorded at least ten times. The chain joins TRBV15 to TRBJ2-7; maybe TRBD1 (5 bases). The V end lost 0 bases, the J end lost 0 bases, and 9 bases lay between the germline ends. This CDR3 spans 15 amino acids. From germline, CDR1 is LNHNV and CDR2 YYDKDF (reference sequence). CDR3 in DNA: TGTGCCACCAGCAGAGATCTGACAGTCTCCTACGAGCAGTACTTC. This gives the protein CATSRDLTVSYEQYF.

The V gene is TRBV21-1, the J gene TRBJ2-3; the table's D call of TRBD1 was not tested on the DNA. TRBV21-1 counts as a pseudogene. The CDR3 is made up of 17 amino acids. The CDR3 sequence: CASSSATVRAGTDTQYF. CDR3 in DNA: TGTGCCAGCAGCAGTGCAACAGTGCGAGCAGGCACAGATACGCAGTATTTT.

The chain recombines TRBV5-1 with TRBJ2-2; D is unresolved. The CDR3 has 16 residues. Trimming stripped 0 bases from V and 1 base from J, with 10 bases between. Germline values: CDR1 SGHRS, CDR2 YFSETQ. The CDR3 region is CASSLEAQENTGELFF. CDR3 nucleotides: TGCGCCAGCAGCTTGGAGGCGCAGGAGAACACCGGGGAGCTGTTTTTT.

This clone occurred a few times. The chain carries TRBV7-9 and TRBJ1-3, with 7 bases identical to TRBD1. The junction had 3 bases not matched to a gene; V was cut back by 1 base and J by 0 bases. This CDR3 spans 16 amino acids. Germline-derived CDR1 and CDR2 are SEHNR and FQNEAQ (reference sequence). The DNA of the CDR3 is TGTGCCAGCAGCTTAGGAGGGACAGCCTCTGGAAACACCATATATTTT. It is translated as CASSLGGTASGNTIYF. The full variable domain, rest sourced from reference TRBV7-9 and TRBJ1-3, is DTGVSQNPRHKITKRGQNVTFRCDPISEHNRLYWYRQTLGQGPEFLTYFQNEAQLEKSRLLSDRFSAERPKGSFSTLEIQRTEQGDSAMYLCASSLGGTASGNTIYFGEGSWLTVV.

The DNA of the CDR3 is TGTGCCAGCAGATCCCCTAGCGGGGGCGGGGCAGATACGCAGTATTTT. It is translated as CASRSPSGGGADTQYF. This chain uses TRBV7-8 with TRBJ2-3, with 10 positions matching TRBD2. The CDR3 runs to 16 residues. From germline, CDR1 is SGHVS and CDR2 FQNEAQ. V lost 6 bases and J lost 4; bases outside the gene matches: 10.

The V call is TRBV29-1, the J call TRBJ1-2; no firm D call. The CDR3 totals 12 residues. With 0 bases removed from V and 3 bases from J, the gap between germline ends came to 5 bases. The germline V gene has CDR1 SQVTM and CDR2 ANQGSEA. The CDR3 sequence is CSVEDTDYGYTF. The CDR3 DNA sequence: TGCAGCGTTGAAGACACAGACTATGGCTACACCTTC.

Worth noting for this clone: The junction departs from germline at one end; a sequencing error may be responsible. The V gene is TRBV5-6, the J gene TRBJ2-1; TRBD2 matches at 9 bases. CDR1 SGHDT and CDR2 YYEEEE come from the germline V gene. The CDR3 covers 16 residues. This chain's CDR3 is CASRLGGRASYNEQFF. The DNA of the CDR3 is TGTGCCAGCCGCTTGGGCGGGAGGGCCTCTTACAATGAGCAGTTCTTC.

The rearrangement uses TRBV5-4 and TRBJ2-3, with 11 bases matching TRBD2. Trimming took 2 bases from V and 5 from J; bases not matched to a gene: 7. Per germline, CDR1 SGHNT and CDR2 YYREEE (reference sequence). The CDR3 extends over 16 amino acids. CDR3 nucleotides: TGTGCCAGCAGCTTAATAGCGGGAGGGCCGGGAGATACGCAGTATTTT. Residues: CASSLIAGGPGDTQYF.

The V gene is TRBV5-4, the J gene TRBJ2-5, with TRBD2 matching 10 bases. Looked up from germline, CDR1 is SGHNT and CDR2 is YYREEE (reference sequence). The CDR3 consists of 16 residues. V dropped 4 bases and J dropped 2; count of bases not matched to a gene: 8. The CDR3 here is CASSRGTSVYQETQYF. The CDR3 DNA is TGTGCCAGCAGCCGAGGGACTAGCGTTTATCAAGAGACCCAGTACTTC.

This sequence joins TRBV30 and TRBJ2-3; TRBD1 is a possible D gene (6 bases). This CDR3 spans 14 amino acids. Trimming pared 3 bases from V and 5 bases from J, leaving 15 bases between. Germline assignment: CDR1 GTSNPN and CDR2 SVGIG (reference sequence). DNA of the CDR3: TGTGCCTGGAGCCTCAGGGGCACTAGAGATACGCAGTATTTT. Its translation: CAWSLRGTRDTQYF.

The rearrangement links TRBV5-8 to TRBJ2-1, with TRBD1 as a possible D gene (6 bases). This CDR3 comprises 14 residues. Germline V gives CDR1 SGHTS, CDR2 YDEGEE. V was cut by 0 bases and J by 7 bases, with 11 bases left in between. CDR3: CASSLGRGWNEQFF. Written as DNA, the CDR3 is TGTGCCAGCAGCTTGGGCAGGGGATGGAATGAGCAGTTCTTC.

The chain is built from TRBV6-5 and TRBJ1-1, with no clear D. Germline CDR1 and CDR2: MNHEY and SVGAGI. The CDR3 has 16 residues. V was pared by 2 bases and J by 3 bases, with 16 bases between. CDR3 protein: CASSYESGGGDTEAFF. As DNA, the CDR3 is TGTGCCAGCAGTTACGAGTCAGGCGGAGGTGACACTGAAGCTTTCTTT.

The chain combines TRBV5-1 with TRBJ2-7; TRBD2 matches at 9 bases. This CDR3 has 16 amino acids. CDR1 SGHRS and CDR2 YFSETQ come from the germline V gene. After removal of 3 bases from V and 3 bases from J, the junction contained 10 bases not matched to a gene. The CDR3 protein is CASSSTSGTSLYEQYF. The CDR3 nucleotides are TGCGCCAGCAGCTCCACGTCCGGGACTAGCCTCTACGAGCAGTACTTC.

This clone has just a few counts. Other DNA sequences in the same sample also yield this CDR3. This chain uses TRBV2 with TRBJ2-5, with 8 bases matching TRBD2. The CDR3 totals 12 residues. The germline V gene has CDR1 SNHLY and CDR2 FYNNEI. V dropped 6 bases and J dropped 5; count of bases not matched to a gene: 2. CDR3 residues: CASRGLEETQYF. DNA for the CDR3: TGTGCCAGCAGGGGACTAGAGGAGACCCAGTACTTC.

The chain recombines TRBV15 with TRBJ2-3; TRBD2 matches at 10 bases. V shed 0 bases and J 9 bases; nucleotides not matched to a gene: 12. The CDR3 is 17 residues long. Germline assignment: CDR1 LNHNV and CDR2 YYDKDF (reference sequence). This chain's CDR3 is CATSREGSGGARGTQYF. For the CDR3, the DNA is TGTGCCACCAGCAGAGAGGGAAGCGGGGGGGCCAGAGGGACGCAGTATTTT.

This chain connects TRBV12-2 to TRBJ2-7; TRBD2, as called in the table, went unchecked against the DNA. TRBV12-2 is shown as a pseudogene. The CDR3 spans 17 residues. This CDR3 reads CASRLRTSGRKAYEQYF. DNA for the CDR3: TGTGCAAGTCGCCTGAGGACTAGCGGGAGAAAAGCCTACGAGCAGTACTTC.

The chain carries TRBV2 and TRBJ2-1; D gene unclear. From germline, CDR1 is SNHLY and CDR2 FYNNEI. Between the trimmed V and J ends, which lost 3 bases and 0 bases, there was a span of 9 bases. The CDR3 runs 15 residues. CDR3 region: CASSDPAGSYNEQFF. The CDR3 region has the DNA TGTGCCAGCAGTGATCCGGCAGGCTCCTACAATGAGCAGTTCTTC.

This clone has only one observation. J is TRBJ2-3 and V is TRBV10-3, with 8 bases aligning to TRBD2. This CDR3 is built from 14 residues. V trimming: 7 bases; J trimming: 4 bases; junction bases outside the gene matches: 7. Germline CDR1 and CDR2: ENHRY and SYGVKD. The CDR3 reads CAIKTGGEADTQYF. The CDR3 bases are TGTGCCATCAAAACCGGGGGGGAGGCAGATACGCAGTATTTT.

The J gene is TRBJ2-1, the V gene TRBV11-2, with 11 bases aligning to TRBD2. The germline V gene encodes CDR1 SGHAT and CDR2 FQNNGV. The CDR3 is made up of 17 amino acids. The V and J ends lost 5 bases and 0 bases, in that order; junction bases with no gene match: 6. DNA for the CDR3: TGTGCCAGCAGCCTCACTAGCGGGGGTAGCTCCTACAATGAGCAGTTCTTC. Protein sequence: CASSLTSGGSSYNEQFF.

This clone appeared once. The gene calls are TRBV9 and TRBJ2-3; 8 nucleotides line up with TRBD1. CDR1 and CDR2 from the germline V gene are SGDLS and YYNGEE. This CDR3 has 15 amino acids. V was clipped by 5 bases and J by 3 bases; unmatched bases: 8. The CDR3 sequence is CASSMTGASTDTQYF. CDR3 bases: TGTGCCAGCAGTATGACAGGGGCGTCGACAGATACGCAGTATTTT. Combining the CDR3 with reference TRBV9 and TRBJ2-3 gives the whole variable domain DSGVTQTPKHLITATGQRVTLRCSPRSGDLSVYWYQQSLDQGLQFLIQYYNGEERAKGNILERFSAQQFPDLHSELNLSSLELGDSALYFCASSMTGASTDTQYFGPGTRLTVL.